Below are 26 T cell receptor beta chains sequenced from a single sample in a study of blood T cell repertoires in COVID-19. Produced via immunoSEQ multiplex PCR; TCRdb's table is partial and in-frame only. This repertoire shows a few hundred thousand clones, around 87% found once; its top ten account for roughly 1.6%. The sample comprised PBMCs or T cells enriched from blood (not recorded which). Receptors originate from a woman between 50 and 59 years old who had recovered from COVID-19.

The genes are TRBV12-3 or TRBV12-4 and TRBJ2-5, with a tentative D call TRBD2 (6 bases). The germline V and J ends were trimmed by 3 bases and 5 bases, with 10 bases remaining between them. This CDR3 has 13 residues. Written as DNA, the CDR3 is TGTGCCAGCAGTTTCGGGGGAACGGAGACCCAGTACTTC. Residues: CASSFGGTETQYF.

Only one count was recorded for this clone. V and J are TRBV28 and TRBJ2-7; 8 nucleotides line up with TRBD1. Germline V gives CDR1 MDHEN, CDR2 SYDVKM. The CDR3 runs 14 residues. With 5 bases clipped from V and 3 bases from J, the junction kept 6 bases outside the gene matches. The CDR3 nucleotides read TGTGCCAGCAGTCAAACAGGGGGAGGCTACGAGCAGTACTTC. Its protein is CASSQTGGGYEQYF.

The V gene is TRBV18, the J gene TRBJ1-5; maybe TRBD1 (5 bases). This CDR3 region has 13 residues. CDR1 is KGHSH, CDR2 LQKENI, per germline. The ends were cut back, 1 base at V and 11 bases at J, with 12 bases in the middle. This CDR3 is CASSPLRDESQHF. Here the CDR3 DNA reads TGTGCCAGCTCACCACTGCGGGACGAGTCCCAGCATTTT. Looking up the rest from reference TRBV18 and TRBJ1-5 gives the full variable domain: NAGVMQNPRHLVRRRGQEARLRCSPMKGHSHVYWYRQLPEEGLKFMVYLQKENIIDESGMPKERFSAEFPKEGPSILRIQQVVRGDSAAYFCASSPLRDESQHFGDGTRLSIL.

CDR3 in amino acids: CASRSSQAGYQPQHF. The CDR3 region has the DNA TGTGCCAGCAGAAGCTCTCAGGCTGGCTATCAGCCCCAGCATTTT. The chain couples TRBV6-5 to TRBJ1-5; no definite D call. This CDR3 comprises 15 residues. Germline loops: CDR1 MNHEY, CDR2 SVGAGI. Between the trimmed V and J ends, which lost 6 bases and 5 bases, there was a span of 17 bases.

The V and J genes are TRBV5-1 and TRBJ2-7; possible D gene TRBD1, 7 bases. The V end was cut by 3 bases, the J end by 7 bases, with 14 bases between. Germline values: CDR1 SGHRS, CDR2 YFSETQ. The CDR3 totals 13 residues. CDR3 nucleotides: TGCGCCAGCAGCTCATCAGGGGGGTCAGAGCAGTACTTC. It encodes CASSSSGGSEQYF.

The count of this clone is one. CDR3 sequence reads: CAWGPGAGAREKLFF. CDR3 DNA sequence: TGTGCCTGGGGGCCTGGCGCGGGGGCGAGGGAAAAACTGTTTTTT. The rearrangement joins TRBV30 to TRBJ1-4; D may be TRBD1 (6 bases). In germline, CDR1 is GTSNPN, CDR2 SVGIG (reference sequence). The CDR3 length is 15 residues. The V end lost 5 bases, the J end lost 8 bases, and 21 bases lay between the germline ends.

CDR3 DNA sequence: TGCGCCAGCAGCTTACAGGACAATGAAAAACTGTTTTTT. Protein product: CASSLQDNEKLFF. The chain couples TRBV5-1 to TRBJ1-4, with a weak D call TRBD1 (5 bases). The CDR3 is made up of 13 amino acids. The V end was cut by 2 bases, the J end by 5 bases, with 7 bases between. Germline-derived CDR1 and CDR2 are SGHRS and YFSETQ.

The chain recombines TRBV4-1 with TRBJ1-5; D is ambiguous. Germline CDR1 and CDR2: MGHRA and YSYEKL. This CDR3 is built from 14 residues. The V end lost 0 bases, the J end lost 6 bases, and 9 bases lay between the germline ends. DNA of the CDR3: TGCGCCAGCAGCCAAGATACCGGTCGTCAGCCCCAGCATTTT. Protein: CASSQDTGRQPQHF.

The chain links TRBV19 to TRBJ2-3, with 13 positions matching TRBD2. Per the germline V gene, CDR1 is LNHDA and CDR2 is SQIVND (reference sequence). The CDR3 length is 18 residues. J gave up 1 base and V 1 base, and 5 bases lay outside the gene matches. The CDR3 is CASSIGLAGGLGTDTQYF. The DNA of the CDR3 is TGTGCCAGTAGTATAGGACTAGCGGGGGGCCTCGGCACAGATACGCAGTATTTT.

V and J are TRBV4-2 and TRBJ2-7, with 7 bases aligning to TRBD2. The trim removed 1 base at V and 7 bases at J, leaving 10 bases unmatched. Germline CDR1 and CDR2: LGHNA and YNFKEQ. CDR3 length: 15 residues. The CDR3 protein is CASSQVSAGPVEQYF. In DNA, the CDR3 is TGTGCCAGCAGCCAAGTCTCAGCGGGGCCGGTAGAGCAGTACTTC.

The J gene is TRBJ2-3, the V gene TRBV2, with a weak D call TRBD2 (5 bases). This CDR3 is 12 amino acids long. V dropped 5 bases and J dropped 6 bases, with 9 bases sitting between them. The germline V gene encodes CDR1 SNHLY and CDR2 FYNNEI. The CDR3 nucleotides read TGTGCCAGCAGTCTACTAGTCGATACGCAGTATTTT. Translated: CASSLLVDTQYF.

The chain's CDR3 is CASRSGQGNSPLHF. The CDR3 DNA sequence: TGTGCCAGTAGATCCGGACAGGGAAATTCACCCCTCCACTTT. The chain employs TRBV19 and TRBJ1-6; 8 nucleotides align to TRBD1. V lost 6 bases and J lost 7; bases outside the gene matches: 5. The germline gives CDR1 LNHDA, CDR2 SQIVND (reference sequence). CDR3 length: 14 amino acids.

This clone came up once. This chain joins TRBV28 and TRBJ1-1; D remains ambiguous. The germline V gene has CDR1 MDHEN and CDR2 SYDVKM. The length of the CDR3 is 15 residues. V lost 6 bases to trimming and J lost 4 bases, with 18 bases between them. The CDR3 loop is CASSLVPVSGTEAFF. The CDR3 DNA reads as TGTGCCAGCAGCCTAGTCCCGGTCTCGGGCACTGAAGCTTTCTTT.

The chain carries TRBV15 and TRBJ2-7, with a tentative D call TRBD2 (5 bases). Trimming shortened V by 1 base and J by 3 bases, and 7 bases separated the two germline ends. Germline lookup yields CDR1 LNHNV and CDR2 YYDKDF (reference sequence). CDR3 length: 13 residues. The CDR3 loop reads CATSRGGNYEQYF. In DNA, the CDR3 is TGTGCCACCAGCAGAGGAGGGAACTACGAGCAGTACTTC.

This clone was recorded once. The CDR3 loop is CATSQGFSYEQYF. CDR3 coding DNA: TGTGCCACTTCACAGGGTTTTTCCTACGAGCAGTACTTC. The chain couples TRBV19 to TRBJ2-7; D is perhaps TRBD1 (6 bases). There are 13 residues in the CDR3. Trimming cost V 10 bases and J 1 base, with 14 bases left between them. Germline CDR1 and CDR2: LNHDA and SQIVND (reference sequence).

This sequence joins TRBV5-8 and TRBJ2-2, with 11 bases lining up with TRBD1. The CDR3 has 15 residues. After removal of 3 bases from V and 4 bases from J, the junction contained 2 bases not matched to a gene. Per germline, CDR1 SGHTS and CDR2 YDEGEE. The CDR3 DNA follows: TGTGCCAGCAGCTGGGGACAGGGGGTCACCGGGGAGCTGTTTTTT. Translation gives CASSWGQGVTGELFF.

The chain combines TRBV5-1 with TRBJ2-3, with 8 positions matching TRBD1. This CDR3 is 16 amino acids long. The V segment lost 7 bases and the J segment 2 bases; nucleotides outside the gene matches: 12. CDR1 SGHRS and CDR2 YFSETQ come from the germline V gene. The CDR3 DNA reads TGCGCCAGCTCCGATGGACAGGGTCCCCCCACAGATACGCAGTATTTT. Translated: CASSDGQGPPTDTQYF.

This clone was found once. The chain has TRBV4-3 and TRBJ1-4, with D unclear. The V end lost 0 bases, the J end lost 5 bases, and 10 bases lay between the germline ends. Germline-derived CDR1 and CDR2 are LGHNA and YSLEER. This CDR3 spans 15 amino acids. The CDR3 coding sequence is TGCGCCAGCAGCCAAGATCGCGGGCGGAATGAAAAACTGTTTTTT. Translating gives CASSQDRGRNEKLFF.

V and J are TRBV19 and TRBJ1-2; 9 bases are shared with TRBD1. V was clipped by 5 bases and J by 8 bases; unmatched bases: 12. CDR3 length: 15 amino acids. From germline, CDR1 is LNHDA and CDR2 SQIVND (reference sequence). Here the CDR3 reads CASSRETTGGEGYTF. DNA of the CDR3: TGTGCCAGTAGTCGGGAAACCACAGGGGGCGAAGGCTACACCTTC.

A single count supports this clone. V is TRBV5-4 and J is TRBJ2-4; 9 nucleotides match TRBD2. Germline V CDR1 and CDR2: SGHNT, YYREEE (reference sequence). Losses at the gene ends were 4 bases for V and 5 bases for J; bases not matched to a gene: 10. This CDR3 comprises 16 residues. The CDR3 DNA reads as TGTGCCAGCAGCCCTGGTTACCAGCGGGGGGAAAACATTCAGTACTTC. It is translated as CASSPGYQRGENIQYF. Complete variable domain (other parts from reference TRBV5-4 and TRBJ2-4): ETGVTQSPTHLIKTRGQQVTLRCSSQSGHNTVSWYQQALGQGPQFIFQYYREEENGRGNFPPRFSGLQFPNYSSELNVNALELDDSALYLCASSPGYQRGENIQYFGAGTRLSVL.

The chain recombines TRBV7-9 with TRBJ1-1; the match to TRBD1 covers 9 bases. This CDR3 has 15 residues. Unmatched junction bases numbered 3, after V lost 3 bases and J lost 1 base. The germline V gene has CDR1 SEHNR and CDR2 FQNEAQ (reference sequence). In DNA, the CDR3 is TGTGCCAGCAGCTTGGGGGACAGGGAGAACACTGAAGCTTTCTTT. The encoded protein is CASSLGDRENTEAFF. Full variable domain (remainder filled in from reference TRBV7-9 and TRBJ1-1): DTGVSQNPRHKITKRGQNVTFRCDPISEHNRLYWYRQTLGQGPEFLTYFQNEAQLEKSRLLSDRFSAERPKGSFSTLEIQRTEQGDSAMYLCASSLGDRENTEAFFGQGTRLTVV.

The V gene is TRBV28, the J gene TRBJ1-2; the match to TRBD1 covers 9 bases. The V segment lost 5 bases and the J segment 1 base; nucleotides outside the gene matches: 11. In germline, CDR1 is MDHEN, CDR2 SYDVKM. The CDR3 length is 17 residues. CDR3 DNA: TGTGCCAGCAGTCCGGGACAGGGTCGAATGATTAACTATGGCTACACCTTC. Protein product: CASSPGQGRMINYGYTF.

This clone has only a few counts. V and J are TRBV28 and TRBJ1-3; 7 bases are a match to TRBD1. Germline CDR1 MDHEN, CDR2 SYDVKM. This CDR3 is built from 15 residues. V lost 6 bases, J lost 5 bases, and 10 bases stayed unmatched. CDR3 loop: CASSRQGAQRNTIYF. CDR3 nucleotide sequence: TGTGCCAGCAGCCGACAGGGAGCTCAGAGAAACACCATATATTTT.

The V and J genes are TRBV11-2 and TRBJ2-2; D is ambiguous. Germline loops: CDR1 SGHAT, CDR2 FQNNGV. Trimming cost V 1 base and J 7 bases, with 4 bases left between them. This CDR3 is 12 amino acids long. CDR3 nucleotides: TGTGCCAGCAGCTTAGCCGGCGGGGAGCTGTTTTTT. This gives the protein CASSLAGGELFF. The full variable domain, completed using reference TRBV11-2 and TRBJ2-2, is EAGVAQSPRYKIIEKRQSVAFWCNPISGHATLYWYQQILGQGPKLLIQFQNNGVVDDSQLPKDRFSAERLKGVDSTLKIQPAKLEDSAVYLCASSLAGGELFFGEGSRLTVL.

The chain recombines TRBV11-2 with TRBJ1-1, with D perhaps TRBD1 (6 bases). The germline V gene encodes CDR1 SGHAT and CDR2 FQNNGV. The CDR3 has 15 residues. V lost 6 bases to trimming and J lost 3 bases, with 17 bases between them. CDR3 sequence: CASRKQGRRDTEAFF. The DNA for the CDR3 is TGTGCCAGCAGGAAACAGGGTCGGCGTGACACTGAAGCTTTCTTT.

The chain carries TRBV5-5 and TRBJ2-1; 8 bases align to TRBD1. CDR1 SGHKS and CDR2 YYEKEE come from the germline V gene (reference sequence). Germline trimming cut 3 bases from V and 8 bases from J; bases unmatched to any gene: 7. The CDR3 covers 14 residues. The CDR3 region has the DNA TGTGCCAGCAGCTCAGGACAGGGCAGAGATGAGCAGTTCTTC. It yields the protein CASSSGQGRDEQFF.